Shown below are 10 T cell receptor beta chains from a single sample sequenced in a study of shared clonotypes between healthy human individuals. Sequencing used immunoSEQ multiplex PCR; TCRdb keeps in-frame clones, though not all of them. The table shows roughly 500,000 clones, with about 85% occurring only once. The sequencing input was PBMCs. The receptors here all came from a woman aged 40-49 years in good health. Some clones in this sample may be carry-over from other donors' samples.

CDR3 in amino acids: CASSLSGDQETQYF. DNA for the CDR3: TGCGCCAGCAGCTTGAGCGGGGACCAAGAGACCCAGTACTTC. The V and J genes are TRBV5-1 and TRBJ2-5, with 7 bases identical to TRBD2. The CDR3 loop spans 14 amino acids. V was pared by 1 base and J by 0 bases, with 0 bases of the junction left unmatched. Germline V CDR1 and CDR2: SGHRS, YFSETQ.

This clone was seen only once. The J gene is TRBJ2-5, the V gene TRBV7-7; D may match TRBD1 or TRBD2 (5 bases each). The CDR3 totals 15 residues. Germline lookup yields CDR1 SSHAT and CDR2 FNYEAQ (reference sequence). V was shortened by 0 bases and J by 2 bases, with 10 bases between the two germline ends. The CDR3 protein is CASSLARAGQETQYF. The DNA of the CDR3 is TGTGCCAGCAGCTTAGCGCGGGCAGGGCAAGAGACCCAGTACTTC.

This chain links TRBV27 with TRBJ2-7; D is unclear. Germline CDR1 MNHEY, CDR2 SMNVEV (reference sequence). This CDR3 contains 14 residues. The V and J ends lost 5 bases and 4 bases respectively, with 15 bases between them. The CDR3 DNA follows: TGTGCCAGCAGTCCAGCCCCCAGAGGTTACGAGCAGTACTTC. Amino acid sequence: CASSPAPRGYEQYF.

This clone was observed once. This chain joins TRBV19 and TRBJ2-3, with a possible D match to TRBD1 (5 bases). Germline V gene sequence: CDR1 LNHDA, CDR2 SQIVND (reference sequence). The CDR3 covers 15 residues. V was clipped by 3 bases and J by 0 bases, with 10 bases between them. The CDR3 DNA reads as TGTGCCAGTAGTATTTCCAGGGCTAGCACAGATACGCAGTATTTT. Translated: CASSISRASTDTQYF.

Points on this clone: With a much larger clone just one base away, this may be a read error. The genes are TRBV6-1 and TRBJ2-1; 8 positions match TRBD1. The length of the CDR3 is 16 residues. Per the germline V gene, CDR1 is MNHNS and CDR2 is SASEGT. This CDR3 reads CASSEYGTGFYNEQLF. The DNA for the CDR3 is TGTGCCAGCAGTGAATACGGGACAGGTTTCTACAATGAGCAGCTCTTC.

DNA for the CDR3: TGTGCCAGCAGCCACGGGTTGCGCTCCTACGAGCAGTACTTC. This translates into CASSHGLRSYEQYF. The chain joins TRBV7-6 to TRBJ2-7; D gene ambiguous. Germline V gives CDR1 SGHVS, CDR2 FNYEAQ. The CDR3 is 14 amino acids. V shed 5 bases and J shed 0 bases, with 11 bases lying between them. Supplemented by reference TRBV7-6 and TRBJ2-7, the full variable domain reads GAGVSQSPRYKVTKRGQDVALRCDPISGHVSLYWYRQALGQGPEFLTYFNYEAQQDKSGLPNDRFSAERPEGSISTLTIQRTEQRDSAMYRCASSHGLRSYEQYFGPGTRLTVT.

The chain links TRBV18 to TRBJ2-1; tentative D call: TRBD2 (6 bases). The CDR3 has 15 amino acids. Germline CDR1 KGHSH, CDR2 LQKENI. With 6 bases removed from V and 2 bases from J, the gap between germline ends came to 14 bases. The CDR3 region is CASSLGSGPYNEQFF. Written as DNA, the CDR3 is TGTGCCAGCTCTCTTGGTAGCGGACCCTACAATGAGCAGTTCTTC.

The chain recombines TRBV5-1 with TRBJ2-5; TRBD2 matches at 8 bases. Germline V CDR1 and CDR2: SGHRS, YFSETQ. The CDR3 spans 14 residues. V gave up 2 bases and J gave up 5 bases; unmatched junction bases: 5. The CDR3, as DNA: TGCGCCAGCAGCTTCTTCGGGAGGGGGGAGACCCAGTACTTC. Translation gives CASSFFGRGETQYF.

The rearrangement uses TRBV23-1 and TRBJ2-1; 10 positions agree with TRBD1. TRBV23-1 is annotated as an ORF whose role is uncertain. The CDR3 is made up of 16 amino acids. V lost 3 bases to trimming and J lost 2 bases; unmatched junction nucleotides: 4. In DNA form, the CDR3 reads TGCGCCAGCAGTCACCGGGACAGGGGACCCTACAATGAGCAGTTCTTC. Translation gives CASSHRDRGPYNEQFF.

The rearrangement links TRBV7-9 to TRBJ1-4, with TRBD1 as a possible D gene (6 bases). CDR3 size: 13 residues. Germline V CDR1 and CDR2: SEHNR, FQNEAQ (reference sequence). V lost 3 bases and J 7 bases, leaving 9 bases between the germline ends. CDR3 DNA: TGTGCCAGCAGCTTTGGGGGCGGTGAAAAACTGTTTTTT. Amino acids: CASSFGGGEKLFF.